This T cell receptor beta chain was recorded in a study of blood T cell repertoires in COVID-19. Overall study: COVID-19 samples collected from the United States, Italy and Spain covered acute and convalescent phases.

V was clipped by 5 bases and J by 4 bases; unmatched bases: 4. CDR1 is SGDLS and CDR2 is YYNGEE in the germline V gene. This CDR3 has 14 amino acids. Assay: immunoSEQ multiplex PCR; the TCRdb copy retains only in-frame clones and omits some. The sample shows over 150,000 clones, 80% to 85% of them seen only once. This clonotype was obtained from a middle-aged woman with COVID-19, enrolled during active disease. The rearrangement links TRBV9 to TRBJ2-1, with 9 bases lining up with TRBD2. Sequenced sample: peripheral blood. The CDR3 region has the DNA TGTGCCAGCAGTAATAGCGGGGGTTACAATGAGCAGTTCTTC. This sequence encodes CASSNSGGYNEQFF.